Below, one TCR beta chain is given with its context. The antigen is undetermined. Profiling relied on immunoSEQ multiplex PCR, and the TCRdb table lists in-frame clones only, not all of them. The profile shows 55,000 to 70,000 clones, more than 75% of them singletons. The V segment lost 2 bases and the J segment 1 base; nucleotides outside the gene matches: 7. The CDR3 contains 16 residues. CDR1 is SGHRS, CDR2 YFSETQ, per germline. The data were taken from a study of OX40 agonist ivuxolimab in advanced cancers. As for the study in general: Ivuxolimab, an antibody that agonizes OX40 (CD134), was administered to the patients. Patient treatment consisted of intravenous ivuxolimab administration every 2 weeks at 0.01 to 10 mg/kg.

Points from the study as a whole: Average numbers of expanded clones were greater in CD8+ T cells than in CD4+.

The chain links TRBV5-1 to TRBJ2-5; TRBD2 aligns across 8 bases. The sequences come from CD4+ or CD8+ T cells sorted from blood, collected in a trial of the OX40 agonist ivuxolimab. The sequence was collected from an adult with an advanced solid tumor such as melanoma, head and neck, liver or kidney cancer. The CDR3 protein is CASSLLSAGAQETQYF. CDR3 sequence (DNA): TGCGCCAGCAGCTTACTGTCAGCGGGGGCCCAAGAGACCCAGTACTTC.